The T cell receptor beta chain described here comes from a study of T cell responses to AZD1222 COVID-19 vaccine listed by TCRdb under 2021. Turning to the overall study: TCR sequencing was performed for 233 trial participants, of whom 207 were given two doses of AZD1222 and some 26 were given two doses of MenACWY control vaccine. Trial participants were enrolled into age subgroups of 18-55, 56-69 and 70-plus years, which contained about 150, 28 and 57 TCR-sequenced participants, respectively. Overall study results and their limits: The 56-69-year group was small, and its depth increase did not reach significance, likely because of low power. Spike-specific TCR breadth and depth rose significantly after two AZD1222 doses compared with day 0 and with MenACWY recipients. Epitopes outside the regions mutated in the B.1.351 and B.1.1.7 variants were reportedly recognized by nearly half of the unique spike-specific TCRs. Most participants were white British and females outnumbered males, and the authors suggested that clonal diversity may have been underestimated. The vaccine-associated CD4 TCRs covered the entire spike protein, and the dominant responses fell in regions 160-218 and 743-854. Conclusions about previously exposed vaccinees are limited because only five or six AZD1222 recipients were SARS-CoV-2 seropositive at baseline. Because no samples from the day 14 peak response were available, repertoires could be characterized only after the peak T cell response.

Details on this clone: Its recognized antigen is unknown. No base-level quality is on record; no much larger clone is a single base apart.

The CDR3 regions of human TCRbeta chains were subjected to immunosequencing. Concerning the study's data processing: Repertoire TCRs were matched against a reference library of SARS-CoV-2-specific TCRs generated with the MIRA antigen-specificity platform. Breadth was defined as the fraction of unique TCRs that were SARS-CoV-2-associated. Depth was defined as the fraction of total T cells that were SARS-CoV-2-associated. Using the MIRA data, every spike-specific TCR was mapped to the spike region that the TCR reacted to and assigned to either a CD4 or a CD8 class. Log10-transformed breadth and depth values were compared by one-way ANOVA with Sidak's multiple comparisons tests. TCRdb took over this immuneACCESS table, retaining in-frame rearrangements with V and J assigned. Such tables are incomplete; in checked studies, under half of the missing clones stem from an unresolved V gene, and the remainder is unexplained. V, J and clone size were drawn from that table, and D and trimming were deduced from the DNA. The sample table contains about 130,000 clones; only one count was recorded for approximately 88% of them. Around 5.3% of the sample is held by the ten biggest clonotypes.

The CDR3 numbers 14 residues from cysteine through phenylalanine. The sequence is cut down to CDR3 DNA, 42 bases in frame from base 1. V is clipped by 5 bases and J by 4 bases, and the sequence between their germline boundaries is 14 bases long. From a lookup of the germline V gene, CDR1 and CDR2 are SGHAT and FQNNGV. The time point label for this specimen denotes: about 28 days (+/-7) after the second vaccine dose. AZD1222 recipients with second doses at about 4 weeks or about 12 weeks were pooled, because spike-specific TCR depth and breadth did not differ between schedules. Vaccinee samples were obtained from the UK trials COV001 and COV002, which included a single-blind randomized controlled phase 2/3 trial of AZD1222 (ChAdOx1 nCoV-19) in healthy adults. Trial participant PBMC samples were collected at day 0 and day 28 after the second dose for TCRbeta chain sequencing.

The sequence was collected from an adult who received the AZD1222 COVID-19 vaccine. This material consisted of peripheral blood, taken 28 days after the second AZD1222 dose. In this chain, TRBV11-2 is recombined with TRBJ1-1; possibly the D gene is TRBD1, per 6 matching bases. The bases are TGTGCCAGCAGCCCCAGGGGCGGAGGCACTGAAGCTTTCTTT. It codes for CASSPRGGGTEAFF.